Listed below are T cell receptor beta chains from one sample, sequenced in a study of human T cells and chemical hapten exposure. TCRdb itself ran the RACE reads through MiXCR, one entry per CDR3 protein. This table holds about 160,000 distinct CDR3 sequences, about a quarter found once. This specimen consisted of whole blood, obtained in connection with sensitization to the hapten diphenylcyclopropenone (DPC). These receptor sequences come from a young woman with alopecia areata. Some clones in this sample may be carry-over from other donors' samples. Both conserved end residues are part of each CDR3. The order of the fields is clone size, D gene, J gene, V gene, CDR3 protein, CDR3 DNA. A D gene is named only where the DNA matches it firmly. Part of the rows lack a size; the others show once, few, many or a class for expanded clones.

NA TRBD1 TRBJ2-7 TRBV29-1 CSAGMTGGYEQYF TGCAGCGCCGGAATGACAGGGGGCTACGAGCAGTACTTC
NA NA TRBJ2-1 TRBV20-1 CSAKVPYNEQFF TGCAGTGCTAAGGTTCCCTACAATGAGCAGTTCTTC
many NA TRBJ2-7 TRBV10-3 CAISAGYEQYF TGTGCCATCAGTGCAGGGTACGAGCAGTACTTC
NA TRBD1 TRBJ2-5 TRBV29-1 CSVHHLTGAGETQYF TGCAGCGTTCATCACCTCACAGGGGCTGGTGAGACCCAGTACTTC
NA NA TRBJ1-1 TRBV10-2 CASEVGGTTEAFF TGCGCCAGCGAGGTAGGGGGAACCACTGAAGCTTTCTTT
few TRBD1 TRBJ2-7 TRBV6-2/TRBV6-3 CASRTSGQASYEQYF TGTGCCAGCAGGACCTCGGGACAGGCTTCCTACGAGCAGTACTTC
many NA TRBJ2-2 TRBV6-4 CASSEGNTGELFF TGTGCCAGCAGTGAGGGGAACACCGGGGAGCTGTTTTTT
few NA TRBJ1-1 TRBV25-1 CASSEPGGTNTEAFF TGTGCCAGCAGTGAACCTGGAGGAACGAACACTGAAGCTTTCTTT
NA NA TRBJ2-1 TRBV7-9 CASSPIPPSTVEQFF TGTGCCAGCAGCCCAATACCCCCATCTACGGTTGAGCAGTTCTTC
few NA TRBJ1-1 TRBV9 CASISINRDGNTEAFF TGTGCCAGCATCTCCATTAACCGGGACGGTAACACTGAAGCTTTCTTT
NA NA TRBJ1-4 TRBV29-1 CSVEGTPTNEKLFF TGCAGCGTTGAAGGGACGCCAACTAATGAAAAACTGTTTTTT
NA NA TRBJ2-7 TRBV9 CASSPEGFSYEQYF TGTGCCAGCAGCCCTGAGGGGTTCTCCTACGAGCAGTACTTC
NA NA TRBJ2-7 TRBV7-2 CASSLAPWRGAYEQYF TGTGCCAGCAGCTTAGCCCCCTGGCGGGGAGCCTACGAGCAGTACTTC
few TRBD2 TRBJ2-1 TRBV7-9 CASTPTGTSGYNEQFF TGTGCCAGCACACCCACCGGGACTAGCGGTTACAATGAGCAGTTCTTC
NA TRBD1 TRBJ2-3 TRBV20-1 CSAGDSGPADTQYF TGCAGTGCTGGGGACAGCGGACCGGCAGATACGCAGTATTTT
NA NA TRBJ2-1 TRBV29-1 CSHEKANNEQFF TGCAGCCACGAGAAGGCCAACAATGAGCAGTTCTTC
NA NA TRBJ2-3 TRBV2 CASSVHTTDTQYF TGTGCCAGCAGCGTTCATACCACAGATACGCAGTATTTT
few NA TRBJ2-1 TRBV29-1 CSTHDSPNEQFF TGCAGCACCCACGACAGTCCCAATGAGCAGTTCTTC
many NA TRBJ2-3 TRBV7-9 CAIQRADTDTQYF TGTGCAATACAGCGGGCCGACACAGATACGCAGTATTTT
NA NA TRBJ2-1 TRBV3-1 CASSQPRRGRRTSYNEQFF TGTGCCAGCAGCCAACCGAGGCGGGGCCGAAGGACTTCCTACAATGAGCAGTTCTTC
NA TRBD2 TRBJ2-5 TRBV4-1 CASSQDREGAGGPGETQYF TGCGCCAGCAGCCAAGACAGGGAGGGAGCGGGGGGGCCAGGAGAGACCCAGTACTTC
few TRBD2 TRBJ2-3 TRBV12-3/TRBV12-4 CASSKAGGTDTQYF TGTGCCAGCAGCAAAGCGGGGGGCACAGATACGCAGTATTTT